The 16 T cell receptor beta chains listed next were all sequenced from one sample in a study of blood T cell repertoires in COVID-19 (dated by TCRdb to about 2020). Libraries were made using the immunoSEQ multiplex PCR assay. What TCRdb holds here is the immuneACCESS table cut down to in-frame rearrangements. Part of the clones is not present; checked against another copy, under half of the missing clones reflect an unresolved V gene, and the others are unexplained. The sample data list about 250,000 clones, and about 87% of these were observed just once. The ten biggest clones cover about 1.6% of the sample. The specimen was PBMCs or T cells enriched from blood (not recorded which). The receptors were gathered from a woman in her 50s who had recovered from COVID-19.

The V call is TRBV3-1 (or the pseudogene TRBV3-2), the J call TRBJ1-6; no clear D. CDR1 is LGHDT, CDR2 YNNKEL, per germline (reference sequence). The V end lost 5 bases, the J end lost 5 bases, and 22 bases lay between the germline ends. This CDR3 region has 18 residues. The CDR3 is CASSANCPISYHNSPLHF. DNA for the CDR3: TGTGCCAGCAGCGCGAACTGTCCCATTTCATACCATAATTCACCCCTCCACTTT.

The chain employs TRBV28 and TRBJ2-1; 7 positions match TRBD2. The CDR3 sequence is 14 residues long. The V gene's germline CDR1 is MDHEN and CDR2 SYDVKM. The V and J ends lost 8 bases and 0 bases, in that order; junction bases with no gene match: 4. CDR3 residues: CASRAGDSYNEQFF. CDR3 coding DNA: TGTGCCAGCCGGGCGGGGGACTCCTACAATGAGCAGTTCTTC. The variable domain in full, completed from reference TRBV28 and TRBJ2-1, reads DVKVTQSSRYLVKRTGEKVFLECVQDMDHENMFWYRQDPGLGLRLIYFSYDVKMKEKGDIPEGYSVSREKKERFSLILESASTNQTSMYLCASRAGDSYNEQFFGPGTRLTVL.

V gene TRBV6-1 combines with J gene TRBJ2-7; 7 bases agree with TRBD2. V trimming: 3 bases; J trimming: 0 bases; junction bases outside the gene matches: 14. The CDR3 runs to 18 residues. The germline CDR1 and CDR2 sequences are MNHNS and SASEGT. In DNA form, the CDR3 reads TGTGCCAGCAGTGACCCAAGGGCTCCGGGACTACCCTCCTACGAGCAGTACTTC. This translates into CASSDPRAPGLPSYEQYF.

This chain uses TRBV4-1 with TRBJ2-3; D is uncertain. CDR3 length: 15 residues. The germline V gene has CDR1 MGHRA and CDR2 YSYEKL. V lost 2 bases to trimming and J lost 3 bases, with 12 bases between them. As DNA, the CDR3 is TGCGCCAGCAGCCAATTAAGGAGAAGGACAGATACGCAGTATTTT. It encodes CASSQLRRRTDTQYF.

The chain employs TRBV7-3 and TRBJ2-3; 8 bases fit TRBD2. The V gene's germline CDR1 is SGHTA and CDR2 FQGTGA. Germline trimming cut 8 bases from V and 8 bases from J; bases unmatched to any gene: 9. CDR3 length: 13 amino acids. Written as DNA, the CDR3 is TGTGCCAGCTCCCCCGGGAGGGGGGTTACGCAGTATTTT. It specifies CASSPGRGVTQYF.

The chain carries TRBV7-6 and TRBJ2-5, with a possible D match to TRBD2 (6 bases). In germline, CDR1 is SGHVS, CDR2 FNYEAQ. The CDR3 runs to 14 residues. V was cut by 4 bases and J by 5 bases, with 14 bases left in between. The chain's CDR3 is CASSYSTGTETQYF. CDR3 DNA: TGTGCCAGCAGCTACAGTACGGGGACTGAGACCCAGTACTTC.

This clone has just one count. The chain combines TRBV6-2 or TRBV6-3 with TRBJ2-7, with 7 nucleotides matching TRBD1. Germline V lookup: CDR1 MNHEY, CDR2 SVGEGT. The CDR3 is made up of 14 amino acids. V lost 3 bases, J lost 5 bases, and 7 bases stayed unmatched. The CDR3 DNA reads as TGTGCCAGCAGTTATGACAGGGAAGTGGACGAGCAGTACTTC. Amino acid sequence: CASSYDREVDEQYF.

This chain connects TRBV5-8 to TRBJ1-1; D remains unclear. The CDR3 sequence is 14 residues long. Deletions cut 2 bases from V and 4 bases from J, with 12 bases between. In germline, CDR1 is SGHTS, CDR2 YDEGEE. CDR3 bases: TGTGCCAGCAGCTTCTCGATGGGGAGCACTGAAGCTTTCTTT. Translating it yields CASSFSMGSTEAFF.

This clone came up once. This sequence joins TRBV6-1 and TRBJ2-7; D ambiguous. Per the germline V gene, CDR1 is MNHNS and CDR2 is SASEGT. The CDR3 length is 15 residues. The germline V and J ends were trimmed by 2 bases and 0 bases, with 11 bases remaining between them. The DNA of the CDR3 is TGTGCCAGCAGTGAAACGGCGGAAAGCTCCTACGAGCAGTACTTC. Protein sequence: CASSETAESSYEQYF.

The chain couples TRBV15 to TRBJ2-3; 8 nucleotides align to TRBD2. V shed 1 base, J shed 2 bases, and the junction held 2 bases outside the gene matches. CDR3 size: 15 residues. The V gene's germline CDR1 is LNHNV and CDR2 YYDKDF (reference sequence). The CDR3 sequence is CATSRAGGPTDTQYF. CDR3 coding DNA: TGTGCCACCAGCAGAGCGGGAGGGCCCACAGATACGCAGTATTTT.

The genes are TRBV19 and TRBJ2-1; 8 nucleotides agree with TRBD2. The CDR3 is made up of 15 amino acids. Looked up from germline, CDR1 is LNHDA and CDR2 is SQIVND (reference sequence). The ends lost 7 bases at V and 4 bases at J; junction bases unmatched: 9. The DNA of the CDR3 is TGTGCCAGTACCCCTGGTAGCGGGGCTTACAATGAGCAGTTCTTC. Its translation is CASTPGSGAYNEQFF.

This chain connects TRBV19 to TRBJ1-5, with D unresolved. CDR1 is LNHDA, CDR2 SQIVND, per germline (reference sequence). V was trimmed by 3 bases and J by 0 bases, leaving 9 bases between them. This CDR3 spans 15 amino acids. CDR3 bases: TGTGCCAGTAGTATTGCGGGGTATAGCAATCAGCCCCAGCATTTT. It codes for CASSIAGYSNQPQHF.

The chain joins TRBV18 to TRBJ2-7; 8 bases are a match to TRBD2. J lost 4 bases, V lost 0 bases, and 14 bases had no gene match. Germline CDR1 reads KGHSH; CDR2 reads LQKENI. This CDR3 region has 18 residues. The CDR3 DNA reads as TGTGCCAGCTCACCACCGGGAATGGTAGCGGGGATAGGATACGAGCAGTACTTC. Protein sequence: CASSPPGMVAGIGYEQYF. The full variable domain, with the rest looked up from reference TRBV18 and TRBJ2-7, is NAGVMQNPRHLVRRRGQEARLRCSPMKGHSHVYWYRQLPEEGLKFMVYLQKENIIDESGMPKERFSAEFPKEGPSILRIQQVVRGDSAAYFCASSPPGMVAGIGYEQYFGPGTRLTVT.

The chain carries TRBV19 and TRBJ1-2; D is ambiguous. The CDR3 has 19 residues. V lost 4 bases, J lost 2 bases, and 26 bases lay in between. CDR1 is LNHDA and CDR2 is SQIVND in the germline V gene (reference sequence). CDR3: CASSRWRVYLRRWNYGYTF. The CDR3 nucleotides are TGTGCCAGTAGTAGGTGGAGGGTATATCTCCGGAGGTGGAACTATGGCTACACCTTC.

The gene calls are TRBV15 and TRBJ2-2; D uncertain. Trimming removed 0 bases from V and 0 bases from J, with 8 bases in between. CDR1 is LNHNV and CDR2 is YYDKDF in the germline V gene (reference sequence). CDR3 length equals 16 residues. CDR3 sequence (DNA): TGTGCCACCAGCAGAGATTACGGTTCGAACACCGGGGAGCTGTTTTTT. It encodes CATSRDYGSNTGELFF.

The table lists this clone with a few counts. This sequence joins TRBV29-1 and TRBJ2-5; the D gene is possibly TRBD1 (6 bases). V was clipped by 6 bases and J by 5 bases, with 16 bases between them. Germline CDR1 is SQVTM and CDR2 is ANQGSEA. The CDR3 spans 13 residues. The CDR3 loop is CSVRRLRGETQYF. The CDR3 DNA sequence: TGCAGCGTACGTCGTCTCAGGGGTGAGACCCAGTACTTC.